The rows below give T cell receptor beta chains drawn from one sample of a study of cytomegalovirus exposure and HLA in healthy donors. The protocol was immunoSEQ multiplex PCR, while the TCRdb copy is restricted to in-frame clones and leaves out a portion. The sample contains some 180,000 clones, more than 60% of which appear only once. The material sequenced was PBMCs. These receptors all come from a man aged 18-30 years in good health and CMV-seronegative. The CDR3 runs from the conserved cysteine through the conserved F or W. D genes are given only for firm matches. Part of the rows lack a size; the others show once, few, many or a class for expanded clones.

d_call: TRBD2
v_call: TRBV29-1
clone_size: .
j_call: TRBJ2-1
cdr3_nt: TGCAGCGTTGTGCCCGTCCCGCGGGAGGGGATAAATGAGCAGTTCTTC
cdr3_aa: CSVVPVPREGINEQFF

d_call: .
v_call: TRBV4-1
clone_size: .
j_call: TRBJ2-7
cdr3_nt: TGCGCCAGCAGCTCCCTCTCTAGGGCTGGCGGGACCCTTCACTTC
cdr3_aa: CASSSLSRAGGTLHF

d_call: .
v_call: TRBV18
clone_size: once
j_call: TRBJ2-2
cdr3_nt: TGTGCCAGCTCACCGGTATTGACAGGACCCACCGGGGAGCTGTTTTTT
cdr3_aa: CASSPVLTGPTGELFF

d_call: TRBD2
v_call: TRBV6-5
clone_size: .
j_call: TRBJ2-2
cdr3_nt: TGTGCCAGCAGTTACGGGTGGCGGGAGCTCCCCGGGGAGCTGTTTTTT
cdr3_aa: CASSYGWRELPGELFF

d_call: .
v_call: TRBV6-1
clone_size: .
j_call: TRBJ1-2
cdr3_nt: TGTGCCAGCACCCTCGGACAGTCTTATGGCTACACCTTC
cdr3_aa: CASTLGQSYGYTF

d_call: .
v_call: TRBV5-4
clone_size: once
j_call: TRBJ1-6
cdr3_nt: TGTGCCAGCAGCTTGGAGAGCGGGTTGGGCTCACCCCTCCACTTT
cdr3_aa: CASSLESGLGSPLHF

d_call: TRBD1
v_call: TRBV27
clone_size: .
j_call: TRBJ1-3
cdr3_nt: TGTGCCAGCAGTTTCAGGGGGTTGACTGGAAACACCATATATTTT
cdr3_aa: CASSFRGLTGNTIYF

d_call: TRBD1
v_call: TRBV27
clone_size: .
j_call: TRBJ2-2
cdr3_nt: TGTGCCAGCTCCACAGGGGGCTATAGGACCGGGGAGCTGTTTTTT
cdr3_aa: CASSTGGYRTGELFF

d_call: .
v_call: TRBV7-2
clone_size: .
j_call: TRBJ2-2
cdr3_nt: TGTGCCAGCAGCTTAGGCAGGGCTCGCCCGGACACCGGGGAGCTGTTTTTT
cdr3_aa: CASSLGRARPDTGELFF

d_call: TRBD1
v_call: TRBV5-4
clone_size: .
j_call: TRBJ1-1
cdr3_nt: TGTGCCAGCAGCCAGGGACAGGGGTCCACTGAAGCTTTCTTT
cdr3_aa: CASSQGQGSTEAFF

d_call: .
v_call: TRBV2
clone_size: .
j_call: TRBJ2-5
cdr3_nt: TGTGCCAGCAGGGCCGCGGGGGCCGGGGGGGAGACCCAGTACTTC
cdr3_aa: CASRAAGAGGETQYF

d_call: TRBD1
v_call: TRBV11-1
clone_size: .
j_call: TRBJ2-1
cdr3_nt: TGTGCCAGCAGCGAACGGGACAGGGGGATTATAGGCGAGCAGTTCTTC
cdr3_aa: CASSERDRGIIGEQFF

d_call: .
v_call: TRBV7-9
clone_size: .
j_call: TRBJ1-3
cdr3_nt: TGTGCCAGCAGCTTAGATTACTCTGGAAACACCATATATTTT
cdr3_aa: CASSLDYSGNTIYF

d_call: .
v_call: TRBV5-4
clone_size: .
j_call: TRBJ2-2
cdr3_nt: TGTGCCAGCAGCTTGCGTACAGGGTTTGACACCGGGGAGCTGTTTTTT
cdr3_aa: CASSLRTGFDTGELFF

d_call: .
v_call: TRBV5-6
clone_size: .
j_call: TRBJ1-6
cdr3_nt: TGTGCCAGCAGCTTGGCGCAGGCTAGGGAGAATTCACCCCTCCACTTT
cdr3_aa: CASSLAQARENSPLHF

d_call: .
v_call: TRBV7-9
clone_size: once
j_call: TRBJ2-7
cdr3_nt: TGTGCCAGCAGCTTACGGGATTACGAGCAGTACTTC
cdr3_aa: CASSLRDYEQYF

d_call: .
v_call: TRBV5-6
clone_size: .
j_call: TRBJ1-6
cdr3_nt: TGTGCCAGCAGCTCCCTTAGGGGTCCGCTCAATTCACCCCTCCACTTT
cdr3_aa: CASSSLRGPLNSPLHF

d_call: .
v_call: TRBV9
clone_size: .
j_call: TRBJ1-3
cdr3_nt: TGTGCCAGCAGCGTAGAGGCAGGGGCCTCTGGAAACACCATATATTTT
cdr3_aa: CASSVEAGASGNTIYF

d_call: .
v_call: TRBV4-3
clone_size: .
j_call: TRBJ2-5
cdr3_nt: TGCGCCAGCAGCCAAGATTTGGGGGGGCGGGAGACCCAGTACTTC
cdr3_aa: CASSQDLGGRETQYF

d_call: .
v_call: TRBV7-8
clone_size: few
j_call: TRBJ1-4
cdr3_nt: TGTGCCAGCAGCGTCACCGGGGGTGCTACCGAAAAACTGTTTTTT
cdr3_aa: CASSVTGGATEKLFF

d_call: .
v_call: TRBV2
clone_size: .
j_call: TRBJ2-3
cdr3_nt: TGTGCCAGCAGTGGAGGTGGCCCCAGCGAGTATTTT
cdr3_aa: CASSGGGPSEYF

d_call: .
v_call: TRBV7-2
clone_size: .
j_call: TRBJ2-3
cdr3_nt: TGTGCCAGCAACCGGGGGGCCCCTAGCACAGATACGCAGTATTTT
cdr3_aa: CASNRGAPSTDTQYF

d_call: .
v_call: TRBV7-2
clone_size: .
j_call: TRBJ1-2
cdr3_nt: TGTGCCAGCAGCTTACAGGGATCGGGCTATGGCTACACCTTC
cdr3_aa: CASSLQGSGYGYTF

d_call: TRBD2
v_call: TRBV18
clone_size: .
j_call: TRBJ2-7
cdr3_nt: TGTGCCAGCTCGCTTCTTACTAGCGGGGCCTCCTACGAGCAGTACTTC
cdr3_aa: CASSLLTSGASYEQYF

d_call: .
v_call: TRBV30
clone_size: .
j_call: TRBJ1-5
cdr3_nt: TGTGCCTGGAGTGTACTTGGCAGGGGTCTGCCCCAGCATTTT
cdr3_aa: CAWSVLGRGLPQHF

d_call: TRBD1
v_call: TRBV27
clone_size: .
j_call: TRBJ1-1
cdr3_nt: TGTGCCAGCATCCCTTTGGACAGGGGGACGGTCACTGAAGCTTTCTTT
cdr3_aa: CASIPLDRGTVTEAFF

d_call: .
v_call: TRBV6-6
clone_size: .
j_call: TRBJ1-1
cdr3_nt: TGTGCCAGCAGTACCCCCTCGGGCACTGAAGCTTTCTTT
cdr3_aa: CASSTPSGTEAFF

d_call: TRBD1
v_call: TRBV4-3
clone_size: .
j_call: TRBJ1-2
cdr3_nt: TGCGCCAGCAGCCACCGGACAGGGCTCGATGGCTACACCTTC
cdr3_aa: CASSHRTGLDGYTF

d_call: TRBD1
v_call: TRBV29-1
clone_size: .
j_call: TRBJ2-7
cdr3_nt: TGCAGCGTTGCAGGGGGCACCTCCTACGAGCAGTACTTC
cdr3_aa: CSVAGGTSYEQYF

d_call: TRBD1
v_call: TRBV27
clone_size: .
j_call: TRBJ1-1
cdr3_nt: TGTGCCAGCAGGAACAGGGGAATGAACACTGAAGCTTTCTTT
cdr3_aa: CASRNRGMNTEAFF

d_call: TRBD1
v_call: TRBV5-8
clone_size: .
j_call: TRBJ1-4
cdr3_nt: TGTGCCAGCAGCCTGGGACAGGGGGCAACTAATGAAAAACTGTTTTTT
cdr3_aa: CASSLGQGATNEKLFF

d_call: .
v_call: TRBV15
clone_size: .
j_call: TRBJ1-5
cdr3_nt: TGTGCCACCAGCAGAGATTCTGGCAGGGTGTTGGGGCAGCCCCAGCATTTT
cdr3_aa: CATSRDSGRVLGQPQHF

d_call: .
v_call: TRBV7-9
clone_size: few
j_call: TRBJ2-5
cdr3_nt: TGTGCCAGCAGCTTAGCGTCCCAGGTCGGGACCCAGTACTTC
cdr3_aa: CASSLASQVGTQYF

d_call: .
v_call: TRBV4-3
clone_size: .
j_call: TRBJ1-4
cdr3_nt: TGCGCCAGCAGCCAGGCTCCACTAGAGATTAATGAAAAACTGTTTTTT
cdr3_aa: CASSQAPLEINEKLFF

d_call: TRBD2
v_call: TRBV29-1
clone_size: .
j_call: TRBJ2-7
cdr3_nt: TGCAGCGTTGGACTAGCGGGGGGCTACGAGCAGTACTTC
cdr3_aa: CSVGLAGGYEQYF

d_call: .
v_call: TRBV9
clone_size: .
j_call: TRBJ2-7
cdr3_nt: TGTGCCAGCAGCATCGGGACTGCTAGCTCCTACGAGCAGTACTTC
cdr3_aa: CASSIGTASSYEQYF

d_call: .
v_call: TRBV20-1
clone_size: .
j_call: TRBJ2-1
cdr3_nt: TGCAGTGCTCCTACGAACAATGAGCAGTTCTTC
cdr3_aa: CSAPTNNEQFF

d_call: .
v_call: TRBV4-3
clone_size: .
j_call: TRBJ1-1
cdr3_nt: TGCGCCAGCAGCCAAGATGTATTGAACACTGAAGCTTTCTTT
cdr3_aa: CASSQDVLNTEAFF

d_call: .
v_call: TRBV7-2
clone_size: .
j_call: TRBJ2-1
cdr3_nt: TGTGCCAGCAGCGCCATTAGCAACTCCTACAATGAGCAGTTCTTC
cdr3_aa: CASSAISNSYNEQFF

d_call: .
v_call: TRBV18
clone_size: .
j_call: TRBJ2-7
cdr3_nt: TGTGCCAGCTCGTTCTCTAGCGAACGAGGGCAGCAGTACTTC
cdr3_aa: CASSFSSERGQQYF

d_call: TRBD1
v_call: TRBV6-5
clone_size: .
j_call: TRBJ1-4
cdr3_nt: TGTGCCAGCAGAACAGGGGCAACTAATGAAAAACTGTTTTTT
cdr3_aa: CASRTGATNEKLFF